This TCR beta chain was documented in a study of blood T cell repertoires in COVID-19. Study-wide background: Sample material is recorded as cDNA or gDNA derived from T cells, B-cell-depleted T cells, or PBMCs.

The V gene's germline CDR1 is MNHNS and CDR2 SASEGT. The CDR3 has 13 amino acids. V lost 3 bases and J 10 bases, leaving 15 bases between the germline ends. Assay used: immunoSEQ multiplex PCR; TCRdb lists only in-frame clones, some missing. Here the sample spans roughly 250,000 clones, about nine tenths being singletons. The TCR was taken from a woman in her 30s with COVID-19, enrolled during active disease. Sequenced: peripheral blood. This sequence joins TRBV6-1 and TRBJ1-1; possible D gene TRBD1, 5 bases. The CDR3 nucleotides read TGTGCCAGCAGTGAGGGTCAGGGATTGGCAGCTTTCTTT. The encoded protein is CASSEGQGLAAFF.